This entry lists 9 T cell receptor beta chains sequenced from one sample in a study of human T cells and chemical hapten exposure. The time point denotes: patch test 3, about 24 weeks after DPC sensitization. Regarding treatment: therapeutic diphenylcyclopropenone sensitization with weekly scalp DPC. Via MiXCR, TCRdb re-called the RACE reads, giving one row per CDR3 protein. Of just under 65,000 distinct CDR3 sequences listed, approximately 10% are singletons. The sample here was whole blood, taken in connection with sensitization to the hapten diphenylcyclopropenone (DPC). The receptors here all came from a woman aged 30 to 39 with alopecia areata. Some clones in this sample may be carry-over from other donors' samples.

This clonotype was observed many times. This sequence joins TRBV28 and TRBJ2-7; 10 bases map to TRBD1. The ends lost 6 bases at V and 1 base at J; junction bases unmatched: 6. Germline V CDR1 and CDR2: MDHEN, SYDVKM. The CDR3 is 15 amino acids. The CDR3 here is CASRRQGAESYEQYF. The DNA for the CDR3 is TGTGCCAGCAGGCGACAGGGGGCTGAGTCCTACGAGCAGTACTTC.

The J gene is TRBJ1-2, the V gene TRBV4-3; possibly TRBD1 for D (6 bases). In germline, CDR1 is LGHNA, CDR2 YSLEER. The CDR3 length is 14 residues. The V end was cut by 4 bases, the J end by 5 bases, with 14 bases between. The CDR3 DNA is TGCGCCAGCAGCCGCGGACAGAGCAGTTATGGCTACACCTTC. Translating gives CASSRGQSSYGYTF.

This clonotype was seen only a few times. The chain carries TRBV6-6 and TRBJ1-2; 8 bases match TRBD1. The CDR3 runs to 15 residues. The junction had 4 bases not matched to a gene; V was cut back by 1 base and J by 3 bases. The germline gives CDR1 MNHNY, CDR2 SVGAGI (reference sequence). The CDR3 region is CASSYLHRGDYGYTF. CDR3 bases: TGTGCCAGCAGTTACTTACACAGGGGGGACTATGGCTACACCTTC.

V usage is TRBV18 and J usage is TRBJ2-3, with D perhaps TRBD2 (5 bases). Per the germline V gene, CDR1 is KGHSH and CDR2 is LQKENI. The CDR3 consists of 16 residues. Trimming took 0 bases from V and 2 from J, leaving 12 bases between them. CDR3 bases: TGTGCCAGCTCACCACCCAGCGAGAGGGCCACAGATACGCAGTATTTT. Translating gives CASSPPSERATDTQYF. The full variable domain, rest sourced from reference TRBV18 and TRBJ2-3, is NAGVMQNPRHLVRRRGQEARLRCSPMKGHSHVYWYRQLPEEGLKFMVYLQKENIIDESGMPKERFSAEFPKEGPSILRIQQVVRGDSAAYFCASSPPSERATDTQYFGPGTRLTVL.

This clonotype has ten or more counts. The gene calls are TRBV12-3 or TRBV12-4 and TRBJ2-1; TRBD1 aligns across 8 bases. After removal of 4 bases from V and 2 bases from J, the junction contained 4 bases not matched to a gene. The CDR3 length is 15 residues. CDR3 amino acids: CASSSDRGPYNEQFF. The CDR3 DNA reads as TGTGCCAGCAGTTCCGACAGGGGACCCTACAATGAGCAGTTCTTC.

This clonotype was observed many times. V usage is TRBV28 and J usage is TRBJ1-5; TRBD1 is a possible D gene (5 bases). The CDR3 contains 17 residues. Germline CDR1 and CDR2: MDHEN and SYDVKM. Trimming left V 6 bases short and J 0 bases short, with 18 bases between. CDR3 sequence reads: CASSTRPEGYSNQPQHF. The CDR3, as DNA: TGTGCCAGCAGCACTCGGCCCGAGGGGTATAGCAATCAGCCCCAGCATTTT.

This clonotype was observed a handful of times. The V gene is TRBV29-1, the J gene TRBJ2-2; D perhaps matches TRBD1 (5 bases). The CDR3 runs 14 residues. The germline V gene encodes CDR1 SQVTM and CDR2 ANQGSEA. V lost 7 bases and J 1 base, leaving 13 bases between the germline ends. Here the CDR3 DNA reads TGCAGCGCGGGCCATAGGGGGAACACCGGGGAGCTGTTTTTT. It translates to CSAGHRGNTGELFF.

The chain has TRBV29-1 and TRBJ1-3, with D unclear. The CDR3 is 11 amino acids. V gave up 4 bases and J gave up 7 bases, with 8 bases separating them. From germline, CDR1 is SQVTM and CDR2 ANQGSEA. CDR3 residues: CSVGEGNTIYF. CDR3 nucleotides: TGCAGCGTTGGGGAAGGGAACACCATATATTTT.

This clonotype was detected ten times or more. The rearrangement uses TRBV27 and TRBJ1-5; 7 bases are shared with TRBD1. J gave up 0 bases and V 8 bases, and 4 bases lay outside the gene matches. Germline V lookup: CDR1 MNHEY, CDR2 SMNVEV (reference sequence). This CDR3 spans 14 amino acids. The CDR3 bases are TGTGCCAGCGGAAACAGGGGTAGCAATCAGCCCCAGCATTTT. Protein: CASGNRGSNQPQHF.